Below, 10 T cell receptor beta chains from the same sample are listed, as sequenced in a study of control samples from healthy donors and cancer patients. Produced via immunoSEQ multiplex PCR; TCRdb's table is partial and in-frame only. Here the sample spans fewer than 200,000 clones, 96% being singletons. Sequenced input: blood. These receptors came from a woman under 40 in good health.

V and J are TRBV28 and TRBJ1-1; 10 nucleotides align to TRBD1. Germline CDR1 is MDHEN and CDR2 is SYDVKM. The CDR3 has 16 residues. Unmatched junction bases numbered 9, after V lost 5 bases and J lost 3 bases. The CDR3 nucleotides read TGTGCCAGCAGTCCCCGGACAGGGGGGAGGCACACTGAAGCTTTCTTT. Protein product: CASSPRTGGRHTEAFF.

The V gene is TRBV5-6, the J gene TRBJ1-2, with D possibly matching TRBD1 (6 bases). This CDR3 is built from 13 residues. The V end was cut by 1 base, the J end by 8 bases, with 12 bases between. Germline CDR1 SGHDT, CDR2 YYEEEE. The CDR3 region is CASSLWGALGYTF. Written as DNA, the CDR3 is TGTGCCAGCAGCTTGTGGGGGGCGCTGGGCTACACCTTC.

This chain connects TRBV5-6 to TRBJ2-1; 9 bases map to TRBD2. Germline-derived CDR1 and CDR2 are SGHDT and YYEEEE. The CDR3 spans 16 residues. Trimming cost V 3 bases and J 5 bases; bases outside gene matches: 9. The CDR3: CASSSIEREVHNEQFF. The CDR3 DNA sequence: TGTGCCAGCAGCTCTATAGAGCGGGAGGTCCACAATGAGCAGTTCTTC.

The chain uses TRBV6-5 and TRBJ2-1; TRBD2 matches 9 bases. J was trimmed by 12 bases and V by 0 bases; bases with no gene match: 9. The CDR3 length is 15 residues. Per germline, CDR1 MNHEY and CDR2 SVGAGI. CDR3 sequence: CASSYSASGEHGQFF. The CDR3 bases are TGTGCCAGCAGTTACTCCGCTAGCGGGGAACACGGGCAGTTCTTC.

The CDR3 sequence is CASSLADPGRDTQYF. Here the CDR3 DNA reads TGTGCCAGCAGCTTAGCGGACCCAGGGAGAGATACGCAGTATTTT. The chain couples TRBV7-9 to TRBJ2-3; possibly TRBD1 or TRBD2 for D (5 bases each). Trimming stripped 0 bases from V and 5 bases from J, with 12 bases between. The CDR3 covers 15 residues. The germline V gene has CDR1 SEHNR and CDR2 FQNEAQ (reference sequence).

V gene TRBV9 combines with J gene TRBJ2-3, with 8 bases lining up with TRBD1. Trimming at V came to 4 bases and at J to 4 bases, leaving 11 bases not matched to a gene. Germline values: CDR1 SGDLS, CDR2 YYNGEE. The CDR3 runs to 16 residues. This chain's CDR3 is CASSKTTGERADTQYF. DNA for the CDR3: TGTGCCAGCAGCAAGACGACAGGGGAGAGGGCAGATACGCAGTATTTT.

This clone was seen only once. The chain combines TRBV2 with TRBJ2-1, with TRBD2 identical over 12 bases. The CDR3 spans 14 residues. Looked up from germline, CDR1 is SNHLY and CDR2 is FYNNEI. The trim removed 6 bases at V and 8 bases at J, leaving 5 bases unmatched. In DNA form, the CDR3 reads TGTGCCAGCAGCGCTAGCGGGGGGGCTGATGAGCAGTTCTTC. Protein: CASSASGGADEQFF.

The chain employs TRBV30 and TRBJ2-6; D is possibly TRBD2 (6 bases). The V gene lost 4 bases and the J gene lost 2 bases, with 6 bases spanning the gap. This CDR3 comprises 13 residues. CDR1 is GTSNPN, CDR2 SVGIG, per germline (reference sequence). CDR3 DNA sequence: TGTGCCTGGACGGGGGCTGGGGCCAACGTCCTGACTTTC. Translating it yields CAWTGAGANVLTF.

The chain's CDR3 is CASSISGTGSLEQYF. DNA for the CDR3: TGTGCCAGCAGTATCTCCGGGACAGGTTCCCTCGAGCAGTACTTC. The gene calls are TRBV28 and TRBJ2-7; 8 bases match TRBD1. The V and J ends lost 5 bases and 6 bases, in that order; junction bases with no gene match: 12. Per germline, CDR1 MDHEN and CDR2 SYDVKM. This CDR3 has 15 amino acids.

The DNA for the CDR3 is TGTGCCAGCAGCTTAGTCGAGGGTAGCGGGGGGGAATCCTACGAGCAGTACTTC. Protein: CASSLVEGSGGESYEQYF. The J gene is TRBJ2-7, the V gene TRBV11-2; 11 bases match TRBD2. The V gene end was trimmed by 1 base and the J gene end by 1 base; junction bases not matched to a gene: 9. The CDR3 covers 18 residues. The germline V gene has CDR1 SGHAT and CDR2 FQNNGV.